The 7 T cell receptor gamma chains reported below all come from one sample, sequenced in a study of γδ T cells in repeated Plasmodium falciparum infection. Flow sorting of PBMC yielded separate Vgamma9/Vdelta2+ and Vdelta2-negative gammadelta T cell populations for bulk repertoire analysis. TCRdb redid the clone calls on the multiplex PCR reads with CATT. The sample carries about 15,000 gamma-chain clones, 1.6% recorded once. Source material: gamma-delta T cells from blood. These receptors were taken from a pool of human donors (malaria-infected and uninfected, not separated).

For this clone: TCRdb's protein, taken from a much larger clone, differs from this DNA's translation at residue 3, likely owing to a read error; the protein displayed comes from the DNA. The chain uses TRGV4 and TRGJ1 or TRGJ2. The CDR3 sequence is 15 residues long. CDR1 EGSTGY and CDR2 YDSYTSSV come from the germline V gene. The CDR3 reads CAIWDGPGNYYKKLF. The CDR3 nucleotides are TGTGCCATCTGGGATGGGCCGGGGAATTATTATAAGAAACTCTTT.

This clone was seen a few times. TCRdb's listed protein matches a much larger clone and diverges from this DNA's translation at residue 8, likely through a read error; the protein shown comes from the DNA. The CDR3 nucleotides are TGTGCCACCTGGGATGGGCTGCGTTATAAGAAACTCTTT. It is translated as CATWDGLRYKKLF. V is TRGV4 and J is TRGJ1 or TRGJ2. TCRdb leaves out the J gene; it was filled in here by matching the DNA to germline. The CDR3 contains 13 residues. Germline V CDR1 and CDR2: EGSTGY, YDSYTSSV. The J segment lost 6 bases and the V segment lost 0 bases, leaving 5 bases of the junction unmatched.

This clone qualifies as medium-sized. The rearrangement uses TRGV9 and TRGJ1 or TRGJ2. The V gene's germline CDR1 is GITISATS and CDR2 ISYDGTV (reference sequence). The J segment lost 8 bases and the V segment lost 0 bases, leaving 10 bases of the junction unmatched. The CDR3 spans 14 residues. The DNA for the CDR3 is TGTGCCTTGTGGGAGGTGTACGGACCCAATAAGAAACTCTTT. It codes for CALWEVYGPNKKLF.

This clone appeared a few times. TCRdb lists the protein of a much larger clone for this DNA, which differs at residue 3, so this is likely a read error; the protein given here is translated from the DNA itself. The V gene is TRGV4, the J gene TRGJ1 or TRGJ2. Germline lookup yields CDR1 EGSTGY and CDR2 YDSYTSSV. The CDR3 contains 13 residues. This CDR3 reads CAPWDLNYYKKLF. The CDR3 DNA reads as TGTGCCCCCTGGGATCTGAATTATTATAAGAAACTCTTT.

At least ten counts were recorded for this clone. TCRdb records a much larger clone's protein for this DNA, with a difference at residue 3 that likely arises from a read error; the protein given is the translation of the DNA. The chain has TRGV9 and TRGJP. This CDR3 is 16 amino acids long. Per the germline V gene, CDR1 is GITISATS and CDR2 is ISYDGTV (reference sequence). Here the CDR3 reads CASWEDNELGKKIKVF. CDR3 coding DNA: TGTGCCTCGTGGGAGGACAACGAGTTGGGCAAAAAAATCAAGGTATTT.

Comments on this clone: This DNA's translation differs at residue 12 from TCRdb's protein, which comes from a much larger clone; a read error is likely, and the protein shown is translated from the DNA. CDR3 nucleotides: TGTGCCTTGTGGGAGGCTCATCCTAATTATTATGAGAAACTCTTT. Protein: CALWEAHPNYYEKLF. This chain links TRGV9 with TRGJ1 or TRGJ2. TCRdb lists no J gene, so it was determined here by aligning the DNA to germline. The CDR3 contains 15 residues. CDR1 and CDR2 from the germline V gene are GITISATS and ISYDGTV (reference sequence).

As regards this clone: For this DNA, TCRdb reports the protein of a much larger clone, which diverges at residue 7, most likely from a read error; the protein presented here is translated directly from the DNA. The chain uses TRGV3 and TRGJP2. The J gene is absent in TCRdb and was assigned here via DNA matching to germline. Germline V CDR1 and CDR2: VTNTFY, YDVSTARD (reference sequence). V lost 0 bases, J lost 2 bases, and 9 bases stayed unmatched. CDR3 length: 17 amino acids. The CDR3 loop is CATWDRSSRSSDWIKTF. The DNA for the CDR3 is TGTGCCACCTGGGACAGGTCTAGTCGGAGTAGTGATTGGATCAAGACGTTT.